The rows below give T cell receptor beta chains drawn from one sample of a study of naive and memory T cell subsets. Each CDR3 protein gets one entry after TCRdb re-called the UMI-ligation and nested PCR reads with MiXCR. The sample carries about 90,000 distinct CDR3 sequences, 10% to 12% recorded once. Source material: naive CD4+ T cells from blood. The receptor source for this set is a human donor in good health. Both conserved end residues are part of each CDR3. Each record gives: clone size, J gene, V gene, D gene, CDR3 DNA, CDR3 protein. The D gene is left open where the match is weak. The listing skips clone size in some rows; elsewhere it reads once, few, many or a size class.

>-|TRBJ1-5|TRBV19|-
TGTGCCAGTAGTATGTGGGGTAGTGGAAATCAGCCCCAGCATTTT
CASSMWGSGNQPQHF
>-|TRBJ2-7|TRBV19|TRBD2
TGTGCCAGTAGTGCCGGGACTAGCGGGGACTACGAGCAGTACTTC
CASSAGTSGDYEQYF
>-|TRBJ2-5|TRBV7-2|-
TGTGCCAGCAGCCCAGGCCCCATTAGCGATAAAGAGACCCAGTACTTC
CASSPGPISDKETQYF
>many|TRBJ2-2|TRBV12-3/TRBV12-4|-
TGTGCCAGCAAACGAGCGGGTTCCGGGGAGCTGTTTTTT
CASKRAGSGELFF
>many|TRBJ2-1|TRBV5-8|TRBD1
TGTGCCAGCAGCTTGCGATCTAGGGGGCAGCCCTACAATGAGCAGTTCTTC
CASSLRSRGQPYNEQFF
>-|TRBJ1-5|TRBV7-2|-
TGTGCCAGCAGCCCCCGCAGGGCTCATCAGCCCCAGCGTTTT
CASSPRRAHQPQRF
>-|TRBJ2-3|TRBV11-2|-
TGTGCCAGCAGCGAAGGGTCGGGTCACACAGATACGCAGTATTTT
CASSEGSGHTDTQYF
>many|TRBJ2-1|TRBV20-1|TRBD2
TGCAGTGCTAGAGTCAGTCTAGCGGGGAACAATGAGCAGTTCTTC
CSARVSLAGNNEQFF
>-|TRBJ1-5|TRBV28|-
TGTGCCAGCAGTTTAAATAGCGGTCAGCCCCAGCATTTT
CASSLNSGQPQHF
>few|TRBJ2-7|TRBV6-6|-
TGTGCCAGCAGTTCCCTCCGACAGGACTTGGGTGAGCAGTACTTC
CASSSLRQDLGEQYF
>-|TRBJ1-6|TRBV15|-
TGTGCCACCAGCAGAGACATTGGAAGACGGACTTCACCCCTCCACTTT
CATSRDIGRRTSPLHF
>many|TRBJ2-7|TRBV7-2|-
TGTGCCAGCAGCCTCAAATCCGGGACTTACGAGCAGTACTTC
CASSLKSGTYEQYF
>few|TRBJ2-1|TRBV5-1|TRBD2
TGCGCCAGCAGCTTGGAACAGACGACTAGCGGGGGGGGGAATGAGCAGTTCTTC
CASSLEQTTSGGGNEQFF
>-|TRBJ2-1|TRBV24-1|-
TGTGCCACCAGGGCTAGCTCGAATGAGCAGTTCTTC
CATRASSNEQFF
>few|TRBJ2-1|TRBV20-1|-
TGCAGTGCTAGTCGGGGACGTCACAATGAGCAGTTCTTC
CSASRGRHNEQFF
>few|TRBJ2-3|TRBV29-1|-
TGCAGCGTTGGCCCCGTCGGCACAGATACGCAGTATTTT
CSVGPVGTDTQYF
>many|TRBJ2-7|TRBV28|-
TGTGCCAGCAGTTTTCTTGGAACTAACTACGAGCAGTACTTC
CASSFLGTNYEQYF
>few|TRBJ1-1|TRBV29-1|-
TGCAGCGTTGTCCACGGCCTCCAGGATCAAGCTTTCTTT
CSVVHGLQDQAFF
>-|TRBJ2-4|TRBV29-1|TRBD1
TGCAGCGTTTCCTTAGGGAGGGGACAGGGGTACATTCAGTACTTC
CSVSLGRGQGYIQYF
>many|TRBJ2-3|TRBV29-1|TRBD2
TGCAGCGCTGATGGGGACTGGGAGGGAGATACGCAGTATTTT
CSADGDWEGDTQYF
>many|TRBJ2-3|TRBV28|-
TGTGCCAGCCGCGGCACAGATACGCAGTATTTT
CASRGTDTQYF
>many|TRBJ2-7|TRBV3-1|-
TGTGCCAGCAGCCAAGAGTTGTTTACAGGGCCCTACGAGCAGTACTTC
CASSQELFTGPYEQYF
>many|TRBJ2-3|TRBV20-1|-
TGCAGTGACGGGGCATCCCACACAGATACGCAGTATTTT
CSDGASHTDTQYF
>few|TRBJ2-7|TRBV6-1|-
TGTGCCAGCAGTGAAACGGGACGGCCCAGGGTTCCAGGCTACGAGCAGTACTTC
CASSETGRPRVPGYEQYF
>few|TRBJ1-4|TRBV7-9|TRBD1
TGTGCCAGCAGTATTATATTGGGACAGATTAATGAAAAACTGTTTTTT
CASSIILGQINEKLFF
>few|TRBJ1-1|TRBV12-5|-
TGTGCTAGTGGTTGGGGGGCTGAAGCTTTCTTT
CASGWGAEAFF
>-|TRBJ1-1|TRBV3-1|-
TGTGCCAGCAACCAAGGGTGGACTGAAGCTTTCTTT
CASNQGWTEAFF
>-|TRBJ2-2|TRBV4-1|-
TGCGCCAGCAGCCCTGCAGCTGGAGGGAACACCGGGGAGCTGTTTTTT
CASSPAAGGNTGELFF
>few|TRBJ1-1|TRBV14|-
TGTGCCAGCAGCCAAGTCCGCCCAGTGAACACTGAAGCTTTCTTT
CASSQVRPVNTEAFF